Listed here are 13 T cell receptor beta chains from one sample, sequenced in a study of vaccination effects on CD4 cells after COVID-19. Some clones are missing from TCRdb's copy, which holds only in-frame ones; the method was immunoSEQ multiplex PCR. Counted here are around 24,000 clones, 75% to 80% occurring once; the ten biggest clones make up 5.5% to 6.5%. Viral peptide pool expansion of antigen-specific CD4+ T cells preceded sequencing in the ViraFEST assay. Having been cultured for about ten days, the cells underwent CD4+ T cell isolation. Participants got two doses of BNT162b2 or mRNA-1273 vaccine. The antigens of these receptors remain unknown. Sequenced material: CD4+ T cells from PBMCs cultured with SARS-CoV-2 spike peptides, taken after COVID-19 vaccination. These receptors originate from a human donor who received a COVID-19 vaccine. Some clones in this sample may be carry-over from other donors' samples.

The CDR3 coding sequence is TGTGCCAGTAGTACTCTAGGACTAGCTGTAGATACGCAGTATTTT. It encodes CASSTLGLAVDTQYF. This chain uses TRBV19 with TRBJ2-3; 8 nucleotides agree with TRBD2. After removal of 4 bases from V and 5 bases from J, the junction contained 8 bases not matched to a gene. The CDR3 is 15 amino acids. Germline V gene lookup returns CDR1 LNHDA and CDR2 SQIVND (reference sequence).

The CDR3 here is CASSLEAGFGEKLFF. In DNA, the CDR3 is TGCGCCAGCAGCTTGGAGGCAGGTTTTGGGGAAAAACTGTTTTTT. The chain is built from TRBV5-1 and TRBJ1-4; no firm D call. Trimming took 0 bases from V and 8 from J, leaving 14 bases between them. Germline assignment: CDR1 SGHRS and CDR2 YFSETQ. The CDR3 totals 15 residues.

This chain uses TRBV5-4 with TRBJ2-2, with D perhaps TRBD1 (6 bases). The CDR3 loop spans 14 amino acids. Germline-derived CDR1 and CDR2 are SGHNT and YYREEE (reference sequence). Trimming stripped 5 bases from V and 4 bases from J, with 12 bases between. The CDR3 spells CASSKDSPTGELFF. DNA for the CDR3: TGTGCCAGCAGTAAGGACAGTCCCACCGGGGAGCTGTTTTTT.

In its sample, this clone was seen once. The chain uses TRBV9 and TRBJ2-2; D remains unclear. Germline lookup yields CDR1 SGDLS and CDR2 YYNGEE. With 4 bases removed from V and 3 bases from J, the gap between germline ends came to 10 bases. The CDR3 has 14 residues. The CDR3, as DNA: TGTGCCAGCAGCCCTGGGCCCCACACCGGGGAGCTGTTTTTT. It yields the protein CASSPGPHTGELFF.

This clone turned up a few times. This chain links TRBV5-4 with TRBJ1-5; 7 nucleotides align to TRBD1. The germline V gene encodes CDR1 SGHNT and CDR2 YYREEE (reference sequence). V trimming: 3 bases; J trimming: 5 bases; junction bases outside the gene matches: 8. CDR3 length equals 15 residues. CDR3 bases: TGTGCCAGCAGCTCGAGGGGGCGTGTGGATCAGCCCCAGCATTTT. This gives the protein CASSSRGRVDQPQHF.

The CDR3 sequence is CSASDSSNQPQHF. The CDR3 bases are TGCAGTGCTAGTGACAGTAGCAATCAGCCCCAGCATTTT. This chain joins TRBV20-1 and TRBJ1-5; possibly TRBD1 for D (5 bases). The CDR3 consists of 13 residues. The ends were cut back, 3 bases at V and 0 bases at J, with 6 bases in the middle. Germline V gene data show CDR1 as DFQATT and CDR2 as SNEGSKA (reference sequence).

In its sample, this clone was seen a few times. The chain couples TRBV29-1 to TRBJ1-2; 12 bases line up with TRBD1. The ends lost 8 bases at V and 0 bases at J; junction bases unmatched: 4. CDR1 is SQVTM, CDR2 ANQGSEA, per germline. The CDR3 is made up of 14 amino acids. The CDR3 coding sequence is TGCAGCTCGGGACAGGGGGCGCCTAACTATGGCTACACCTTC. It is translated as CSSGQGAPNYGYTF.

The gene calls are TRBV19 and TRBJ2-3; perhaps TRBD1 as D (6 bases). The germline V and J ends were trimmed by 4 bases and 5 bases, with 16 bases remaining between them. Germline V gene lookup returns CDR1 LNHDA and CDR2 SQIVND (reference sequence). The CDR3 contains 15 residues. CDR3 DNA: TGTGCCAGTAGTAGGCGACAGGCCCTCGTAGATACGCAGTATTTT. The encoded protein is CASSRRQALVDTQYF.

The chain recombines TRBV6-5 with TRBJ2-2; tentatively, D is TRBD1 (5 bases). Germline V lookup: CDR1 MNHEY, CDR2 SVGAGI. V was trimmed by 5 bases and J by 4 bases, leaving 5 bases between them. This CDR3 spans 12 amino acids. This chain's CDR3 is CASSQGTGELFF. The CDR3 nucleotides read TGTGCCAGCAGTCAGGGCACCGGGGAGCTGTTTTTT.

This rearrangement joins TRBV24-1 to TRBJ2-1, with 8 bases lining up with TRBD1. There are 14 residues in the CDR3. The germline gives CDR1 KGHDR, CDR2 SFDVKD. Trimming took 5 bases from V and 9 from J; bases not matched to a gene: 8. The CDR3 coding sequence is TGTGCCACCAGTGGGGCGGACAGGGTTGGTGAGCAGTTCTTC. Translated: CATSGADRVGEQFF.

The chain is built from TRBV5-1 and TRBJ2-2, with D perhaps matching TRBD2 (6 bases). V lost 4 bases and J lost 1, with 14 bases in between. The CDR3 loop spans 16 amino acids. Germline CDR1 reads SGHRS; CDR2 reads YFSETQ. For the CDR3, the DNA is TGCGCCAGCAGCCCCCGACTAGATAAGAACACCGGGGAGCTGTTTTTT. Protein product: CASSPRLDKNTGELFF.

This clone has just one count. V usage is TRBV4-1 and J usage is TRBJ1-5; 8 nucleotides line up with TRBD1. The germline V gene has CDR1 MGHRA and CDR2 YSYEKL. This CDR3 spans 18 amino acids. V dropped 1 base and J dropped 0; count of bases not matched to a gene: 8. For the CDR3, the DNA is TGCGCCAGCAGCCAAGGAAACGCGGACAGGGATAGCAATCAGCCCCAGCATTTT. This sequence encodes CASSQGNADRDSNQPQHF.

As DNA, the CDR3 is TGTGCCAGCAGTTACTCTATGTCGGTCGTGAACACTGAAGCTTTCTTT. Its protein is CASSYSMSVVNTEAFF. V and J are TRBV6-5 and TRBJ1-1; no clear D. Germline V gene data show CDR1 as MNHEY and CDR2 as SVGAGI. The V end lost 0 bases, the J end lost 0 bases, and 11 bases lay between the germline ends. This CDR3 has 16 amino acids.